Below are 29 T cell receptor beta chains sequenced from a single sample in a study of shared clonotypes between healthy human individuals. Naivety among CD8 cells was defined by CD45RO negativity and positive CCR7 selection, thereby excluding terminally differentiated effector memory CD45RA+ cells. Measured with immunoSEQ multiplex PCR; TCRdb has only the in-frame clones, and not every one. This table has under 850,000 clones, 90% to 95% appearing once. The sequenced sample consisted of naive CD8+ T cells sorted from blood. The receptors were sampled from a man under 40 in good health.

The V and J genes are TRBV2 and TRBJ2-7, with TRBD2 matching over 7 bases. Looked up from germline, CDR1 is SNHLY and CDR2 is FYNNEI. This CDR3 region has 13 residues. Trimming cost V 7 bases and J 0 bases; bases outside gene matches: 3. CDR3 residues: CASTGGSSYEQYF. CDR3 nucleotide sequence: TGTGCCAGCACCGGCGGGAGCTCCTACGAGCAGTACTTC.

V and J are TRBV11-2 and TRBJ1-1; no clear D. The ends were cut back, 4 bases at V and 8 bases at J, with 17 bases in the middle. Germline assignment: CDR1 SGHAT and CDR2 FQNNGV. The CDR3 extends over 14 amino acids. The CDR3 reads CASSSLFGSHEAFF. The CDR3 DNA is TGTGCCAGCAGCTCCCTATTCGGCAGTCACGAAGCTTTCTTT.

About this clone itself: The sample carries other DNA sequences with the same CDR3. V gene TRBV4-1 combines with J gene TRBJ2-7; D is possibly TRBD1 (5 bases). In germline, CDR1 is MGHRA, CDR2 YSYEKL. The CDR3 has 14 residues. Deletions cut 1 base from V and 1 base from J, with 8 bases between. The CDR3 is CASSQGAGSYEQYF. The CDR3 nucleotides read TGCGCCAGCAGCCAAGGTGCAGGGTCCTACGAGCAGTACTTC.

The chain joins TRBV28 to TRBJ2-1; 12 bases are shared with TRBD2. The CDR3 has 18 residues. The junction had 7 bases not matched to a gene; V was cut back by 4 bases and J by 0 bases. The germline CDR1 and CDR2 sequences are MDHEN and SYDVKM. The CDR3: CASSSWTSGISSYNEQFF. Here the CDR3 DNA reads TGTGCCAGCAGTTCGTGGACTAGCGGGATCAGCTCCTACAATGAGCAGTTCTTC. Based on the CDR3 plus reference TRBV28 and TRBJ2-1, the full variable domain is DVKVTQSSRYLVKRTGEKVFLECVQDMDHENMFWYRQDPGLGLRLIYFSYDVKMKEKGDIPEGYSVSREKKERFSLILESASTNQTSMYLCASSSWTSGISSYNEQFFGPGTRLTVL.

The V gene is TRBV27, the J gene TRBJ2-1; 8 nucleotides align to TRBD2. Germline V gives CDR1 MNHEY, CDR2 SMNVEV (reference sequence). V lost 2 bases to trimming and J lost 8 bases; unmatched junction nucleotides: 11. The CDR3 length is 16 residues. The CDR3 region has the DNA TGTGCCAGCAGTTTAGGGACTAGACTTGGGGGGGATGAGCAGTTCTTC. Its translation: CASSLGTRLGGDEQFF.

The J gene is TRBJ2-7, the V gene TRBV14, with D possibly TRBD1 on 5 matching bases. The germline V gene encodes CDR1 SGHDN and CDR2 FVKESK. Trimming stripped 0 bases from V and 3 bases from J, with 12 bases between. The CDR3 is made up of 15 amino acids. The CDR3 region has the DNA TGTGCCAGCAGCCAAGAAAACAGGAAAAACTACGAGCAGTACTTC. Translated, it gives CASSQENRKNYEQYF.

This clone showed up just once. CDR3 loop: CASNSGHTGELFF. The CDR3 DNA reads as TGTGCCAGCAATTCAGGGCACACCGGGGAGCTGTTTTTT. The chain recombines TRBV19 with TRBJ2-2, with D perhaps matching TRBD1 (5 bases). This CDR3 has 13 amino acids. The V and J ends lost 9 bases and 3 bases respectively, with 11 bases between them. CDR1 LNHDA and CDR2 SQIVND come from the germline V gene (reference sequence).

This clone was observed once. The chain has TRBV27 and TRBJ2-7; D possibly corresponds to TRBD1 (6 bases). The germline V gene has CDR1 MNHEY and CDR2 SMNVEV (reference sequence). The CDR3 consists of 16 residues. V was shortened by 5 bases and J by 6 bases, with 23 bases between the two germline ends. The CDR3 DNA sequence: TGTGCCAGCAGTAATGCCGCGACCCACAGGGCCTCCGAGCAGTACTTC. It yields the protein CASSNAATHRASEQYF.

The V gene is TRBV28, the J gene TRBJ1-1; D gene unclear. Germline V gene lookup returns CDR1 MDHEN and CDR2 SYDVKM. CDR3 length: 13 residues. V lost 5 bases and J 1 base, leaving 8 bases between the germline ends. Here the CDR3 DNA reads TGTGCCAGCAGTCTGACAACGAACACTGAAGCTTTCTTT. Its protein is CASSLTTNTEAFF.

The V and J genes are TRBV4-1 and TRBJ1-5; D call uncertain. The CDR3 loop spans 13 amino acids. The germline V and J ends were trimmed by 0 bases and 9 bases, with 9 bases remaining between them. The germline CDR1 and CDR2 sequences are MGHRA and YSYEKL. CDR3: CASSQEIRLPQHF. CDR3 DNA sequence: TGCGCCAGCAGCCAAGAGATCCGCCTGCCCCAGCATTTT.

The chain has TRBV5-6 and TRBJ2-7; 7 bases map to TRBD2. The germline V gene encodes CDR1 SGHDT and CDR2 YYEEEE. The V and J ends lost 3 bases and 4 bases, in that order; junction bases with no gene match: 10. The CDR3 is made up of 15 amino acids. The CDR3 DNA reads as TGTGCCAGCAGCTCCCCCGATTCGGGAGGTTACGAGCAGTACTTC. Protein: CASSSPDSGGYEQYF.

The chain is built from TRBV7-2 and TRBJ2-7, with 9 bases lining up with TRBD2. The V segment lost 5 bases and the J segment 3 bases; nucleotides outside the gene matches: 11. Germline loops: CDR1 SGHTA, CDR2 FQGNSA. The CDR3 has 16 amino acids. The CDR3 DNA reads as TGTGCCAGCAGCCGCGCCTCCTTAGCGGGAGTCTACGAGCAGTACTTC. This gives the protein CASSRASLAGVYEQYF. The entire variable domain, with the rest obtained from reference TRBV7-2 and TRBJ2-7, is as follows: GAGVSQSPSNKVTEKGKDVELRCDPISGHTALYWYRQSLGQGLEFLIYFQGNSAPDKSGLPSDRFSAERTGGSVSTLTIQRTQQEDSAVYLCASSRASLAGVYEQYFGPGTRLTVT.

The J gene is TRBJ2-1, the V gene TRBV9, with D hard to call. This CDR3 has 15 residues. CDR1 is SGDLS, CDR2 YYNGEE, per germline. Trimming shortened V by 4 bases and J by 5 bases, and 16 bases separated the two germline ends. CDR3 sequence (DNA): TGTGCCAGCAGCCTTAACCTCTTACCTAACAATGAGCAGTTCTTC. This sequence encodes CASSLNLLPNNEQFF. Drawing the rest from reference TRBV9 and TRBJ2-1, the complete variable domain is DSGVTQTPKHLITATGQRVTLRCSPRSGDLSVYWYQQSLDQGLQFLIQYYNGEERAKGNILERFSAQQFPDLHSELNLSSLELGDSALYFCASSLNLLPNNEQFFGPGTRLTVL.

This chain links TRBV30 with TRBJ2-1; 8 bases match TRBD2. The V segment lost 5 bases and the J segment 7 bases; nucleotides outside the gene matches: 10. The CDR3 extends over 14 amino acids. Germline CDR1 GTSNPN, CDR2 SVGIG (reference sequence). Here the CDR3 reads CAWGWVTSENEQFF. CDR3 bases: TGTGCCTGGGGGTGGGTGACTAGCGAAAATGAGCAGTTCTTC.

This clone was counted once. The chain recombines TRBV4-1 with TRBJ2-7; the D gene could be TRBD1 or TRBD2 (6 bases each). This CDR3 comprises 16 residues. V lost 1 base, J lost 2 bases, and 15 bases lay in between. The germline gives CDR1 MGHRA, CDR2 YSYEKL. DNA of the CDR3: TGCGCCAGCAGCCAAGTCGCGGGACACGGAGCCTACGAGCAGTACTTC. It yields the protein CASSQVAGHGAYEQYF.

V and J are TRBV7-9 and TRBJ2-1; D not certain. V was shortened by 5 bases and J by 1 base, with 12 bases between the two germline ends. Per the germline V gene, CDR1 is SEHNR and CDR2 is FQNEAQ (reference sequence). The CDR3 runs 15 residues. In nucleotides, the CDR3 is TGTGCCAGCAGCCTTGGGTCCCCTTCCTACAATGAGCAGTTCTTC. Translating gives CASSLGSPSYNEQFF. Filled out from reference TRBV7-9 and TRBJ2-1, the complete variable domain reads DTGVSQNPRHKITKRGQNVTFRCDPISEHNRLYWYRQTLGQGPEFLTYFQNEAQLEKSRLLSDRFSAERPKGSFSTLEIQRTEQGDSAMYLCASSLGSPSYNEQFFGPGTRLTVL.

This chain uses TRBV27 with TRBJ1-5; no firm D call. The CDR3 spans 15 residues. In germline, CDR1 is MNHEY, CDR2 SMNVEV (reference sequence). V dropped 2 bases and J dropped 0 bases, with 8 bases sitting between them. The CDR3 DNA reads as TGTGCCAGCAGTTTAGGTACAGATAGCAATCAGCCCCAGCATTTT. Translation gives CASSLGTDSNQPQHF.

The V and J genes are TRBV28 and TRBJ1-1; TRBD1 agrees at 7 bases. From germline, CDR1 is MDHEN and CDR2 SYDVKM. The J segment lost 1 base and the V segment lost 5 bases, leaving 10 bases of the junction unmatched. The CDR3 extends over 16 amino acids. The DNA of the CDR3 is TGTGCCAGCAGTGTACCAAAGGGGGCCTGGAACACTGAAGCTTTCTTT. Its protein product is CASSVPKGAWNTEAFF.

The chain employs TRBV27 and TRBJ2-7, with 9 positions matching TRBD2. This CDR3 has 13 residues. J gave up 6 bases and V 8 bases, and 8 bases lay outside the gene matches. The germline gives CDR1 MNHEY, CDR2 SMNVEV (reference sequence). CDR3 DNA sequence: TGTGCCAGCCGGGTAGCGGGAGACGCCGAGCAGTACTTC. Its translation is CASRVAGDAEQYF.

The chain is built from TRBV23-1 and TRBJ1-5; TRBD1 aligns across 8 bases. TRBV23-1 is treated as an ORF (open reading frame) with a function not yet certain. With V trimmed by 3 bases and J by 0 bases, 16 bases remained unmatched. The CDR3 consists of 20 residues. CDR3 residues: CASSHSPTGASCDSNQPQHF. The CDR3 nucleotides are TGCGCCAGCAGTCACTCTCCGACAGGGGCTTCTTGCGATAGCAATCAGCCCCAGCATTTT.

This chain connects TRBV27 to TRBJ1-1; possibly TRBD1 for D (5 bases). The CDR3 loop spans 15 amino acids. Germline V gene sequence: CDR1 MNHEY, CDR2 SMNVEV (reference sequence). Trimming removed 1 base at V and 0 bases at J, with 9 bases between. The CDR3 protein is CASSLLGRMNTEAFF. The CDR3 DNA is TGTGCCAGCAGTTTATTGGGACGGATGAACACTGAAGCTTTCTTT.

V and J are TRBV6-1 and TRBJ2-2; D may be TRBD1 (6 bases). The germline CDR1 and CDR2 sequences are MNHNS and SASEGT. V lost 8 bases and J lost 3, with 13 bases in between. There are 14 residues in the CDR3. CDR3 sequence (DNA): TGTGCCAGCTGTGGGGGCGGCTACACCGGGGAGCTGTTTTTT. The encoded protein is CASCGGGYTGELFF.

As regards this clone: This specimen includes other DNA sequences encoding the same CDR3. The V gene is TRBV27, the J gene TRBJ2-7, with unresolved D. The V end was cut by 0 bases, the J end by 0 bases, with 6 bases between. CDR1 MNHEY and CDR2 SMNVEV come from the germline V gene (reference sequence). The CDR3 contains 14 residues. CDR3 bases: TGTGCCAGCAGTTTATCAAGCCACTCCTACGAGCAGTACTTC. Translated: CASSLSSHSYEQYF.

This rearrangement joins TRBV6-5 to TRBJ1-5; 7 positions agree with TRBD1. With V trimmed by 0 bases and J by 6 bases, 2 bases remained unmatched. The CDR3 has 14 amino acids. Germline CDR1 and CDR2: MNHEY and SVGAGI. CDR3 region: CASSYSTGLQPQHF. Written as DNA, the CDR3 is TGTGCCAGCAGTTACTCGACAGGGCTTCAGCCCCAGCATTTT.

This chain connects TRBV9 to TRBJ2-1, with D possibly matching TRBD2 (6 bases). Trimming shortened V by 3 bases and J by 4 bases, and 20 bases separated the two germline ends. CDR1 and CDR2 (germline): SGDLS, YYNGEE. The CDR3 extends over 17 amino acids. In DNA form, the CDR3 reads TGTGCCAGCAGCGCTGTGGGGACTTGGCGTGGGTACAATGAGCAGTTCTTC. Translating it yields CASSAVGTWRGYNEQFF.

This clone was detected only a few times. V gene TRBV6-6 combines with J gene TRBJ2-7; weak D call: TRBD1 (5 bases). V was clipped by 2 bases and J by 2 bases, with 10 bases between them. Germline CDR1 and CDR2: MNHNY and SVGAGI (reference sequence). The CDR3 covers 14 residues. This CDR3 reads CASSYLLGPYEQYF. CDR3 bases: TGTGCCAGCAGTTACCTATTGGGGCCCTACGAGCAGTACTTC.

The chain joins TRBV2 to TRBJ2-1, with 9 bases that match TRBD2. The junction had 10 bases not matched to a gene; V was cut back by 2 bases and J by 11 bases. The CDR3 has 15 residues. From germline, CDR1 is SNHLY and CDR2 FYNNEI. CDR3 sequence reads: CASSELAGLRGQQFF. The CDR3 DNA sequence: TGTGCCAGCAGTGAACTAGCGGGGCTGAGGGGTCAGCAGTTCTTC.

This chain connects TRBV5-5 to TRBJ2-7; 8 nucleotides line up with TRBD1. V dropped 4 bases and J dropped 5; count of bases not matched to a gene: 8. The CDR3 totals 14 residues. Looked up from germline, CDR1 is SGHKS and CDR2 is YYEKEE (reference sequence). This chain's CDR3 is CASSLRTGRDEQYF. The DNA for the CDR3 is TGTGCCAGCAGCCTAAGGACAGGGCGGGACGAGCAGTACTTC.

The chain combines TRBV6-6 with TRBJ2-7, with unresolved D. The CDR3 totals 12 residues. Germline V gives CDR1 MNHNY, CDR2 SVGAGI (reference sequence). Trimming took off 2 bases at V and 6 bases at J, with 8 bases between the two ends. The CDR3 DNA is TGTGCCAGCAGTTACGATTCCGTCGAGCAGTACTTC. Residues: CASSYDSVEQYF.